What follows are 27 T cell receptor beta chains derived from one specimen sequenced in a study of T cells expressing NK-cell markers. TCRdb derives one entry per CDR3 protein from the 5' RACE reads, leaving out DNA. The sample has 400,000 to 550,000 distinct CDR3 sequences. Sequencing was performed on blood T cells: a sorted CD56 or NKG2C T cell subset, CD4+ or CD8+ T cells, or bulk PBMC T cells (not recorded which). Receptors were obtained from a woman aged 18 to 69 in good health.

The rearrangement uses TRBV7-9 and TRBJ1-5; TCRdb's D call, TRBD1, is unchecked because there is no DNA. The CDR3 is 14 residues long. Germline V gives CDR1 SEHNR, CDR2 FQNEAQ (reference sequence). CDR3 amino acids: CASSSPGSNQPQHF.

The rearrangement joins TRBV29-1 to TRBJ2-3; the D call of TRBD1 rests on TCRdb alone, since no DNA is present to check it. The length of the CDR3 is 13 residues. In germline, CDR1 is SQVTM, CDR2 ANQGSEA. The CDR3 here is CSVEMRGTDTQYF.

The chain carries TRBV7-8 and TRBJ2-3; TCRdb designates TRBD1, a call that cannot be tested without DNA. The CDR3 contains 17 residues. The germline CDR1 and CDR2 sequences are SGHVS and FQNEAQ. This chain's CDR3 is CASSLEDRGPSTDTQYF.

The V gene is TRBV30, the J gene TRBJ2-1; checking the TCRdb D call of TRBD2 is not possible without DNA. The germline CDR1 and CDR2 sequences are GTSNPN and SVGIG (reference sequence). The CDR3 contains 14 residues. The CDR3: CAWSETGGPGEQFF. Together with reference TRBV30 and TRBJ2-1, the CDR3 gives the full variable domain: SQTIHQWPATLVQPVGSPLSLECTVEGTSNPNLYWYRQAAGRGLQLLFYSVGIGQISSEVPQNLSASRPQDRQFILSSKKLLLSDSGFYLCAWSETGGPGEQFFGPGTRLTVL.

The rearrangement joins TRBV18 to TRBJ2-3; no DNA is available, so the TRBD1 call from TCRdb remains unchecked. This CDR3 has 16 residues. Germline CDR1 and CDR2: KGHSH and LQKENI. CDR3 sequence: CASSPRTTTNSDTQYF.

This chain connects TRBV5-6 to TRBJ2-3. This CDR3 spans 12 amino acids. Germline-derived CDR1 and CDR2 are SGHDT and YYEEEE. The CDR3 reads CASSPIDGTQYF.

The rearrangement joins TRBV10-3 to TRBJ2-3; TCRdb's D gene call, TRBD1, goes unchecked for lack of DNA. Germline values: CDR1 ENHRY, CDR2 SYGVKD. This CDR3 has 13 residues. The CDR3 protein is CAISGDPDRTQYF.

This sequence joins TRBV7-3 and TRBJ1-2; lacking DNA, the TRBD1 call made by TCRdb goes unchecked. This CDR3 is built from 13 residues. Per germline, CDR1 SGHTA and CDR2 FQGTGA. The CDR3 loop reads CASSQSPGDGYTF.

The chain joins TRBV5-1 to TRBJ2-7; the TCRdb call, TRBD1, lacks DNA for checking. From germline, CDR1 is SGHRS and CDR2 YFSETQ. This CDR3 contains 14 residues. This chain's CDR3 is CASSLVRDGYEQYF.

The chain combines TRBV28 with TRBJ1-5; the D call from TCRdb, TRBD1, cannot be confirmed without DNA. This CDR3 has 16 amino acids. From germline, CDR1 is MDHEN and CDR2 SYDVKM. The CDR3 spells CASSSTTGRRNQPQHF.

The chain employs TRBV6-1 and TRBJ2-4. CDR1 is MNHNS, CDR2 SASEGT, per germline. The CDR3 covers 15 residues. CDR3 protein: CASSLSTSTKNIQYF.

This chain joins TRBV12-3 or TRBV12-4 and TRBJ2-5; the D gene TCRdb calls, TRBD1, cannot be checked with no DNA. The CDR3 is 14 amino acids. The CDR3 here is CASSPQGSQETQYF.

The CDR3 protein is CASREQAPSGAFF. The chain recombines TRBV19 with TRBJ1-1; TCRdb calls TRBD1, which cannot be checked without DNA. The germline V gene encodes CDR1 LNHDA and CDR2 SQIVND (reference sequence). This CDR3 has 13 residues.

The chain has TRBV3-1 and TRBJ2-7; the TCRdb D gene call, TRBD2, has no DNA to confirm it. Looked up from germline, CDR1 is LGHDT and CDR2 is YNNKEL (reference sequence). The CDR3 has 15 amino acids. The CDR3 reads CASSQGTSGWYEQYF.

J is TRBJ1-1 and V is TRBV9. The CDR3 has 15 amino acids. Germline-derived CDR1 and CDR2 are SGDLS and YYNGEE. This CDR3 reads CASSKSPATNTEAFF.

The chain joins TRBV12-3 or TRBV12-4 to TRBJ1-1; TCRdb returns TRBD1, unconfirmable since there is no DNA. The CDR3 sequence is 19 residues long. CDR3 protein: CASKGSVGQITLYNTEAFF.

The chain uses TRBV10-3 and TRBJ2-3; TCRdb reports TRBD2, a call that lacks DNA to check it against. The CDR3 is 17 residues long. Germline CDR1 is ENHRY and CDR2 is SYGVKD. CDR3 protein: CAIREEREGLWTDTQYF.

This chain links TRBV12-3 or TRBV12-4 with TRBJ2-1; TCRdb reports TRBD1, a call that lacks DNA to check it against. This CDR3 comprises 14 residues. The CDR3 sequence: CASSPGTGWHEQFF.

The genes are TRBV5-5 and TRBJ2-3; TCRdb calls TRBD1, which cannot be checked without DNA. This CDR3 has 16 residues. The germline CDR1 and CDR2 sequences are SGHKS and YYEKEE (reference sequence). CDR3 in amino acids: CASSLEVGVITDTQYF.

The rearrangement joins TRBV20-1 to TRBJ2-2; TCRdb reports TRBD1, a call that lacks DNA to check it against. This CDR3 is 15 amino acids long. Germline loops: CDR1 DFQATT, CDR2 SNEGSKA (reference sequence). The CDR3 is CSANPAGRRTGELFF.

The gene calls are TRBV11-2 and TRBJ1-2; TCRdb calls TRBD1, which cannot be checked without DNA. Germline V gene data show CDR1 as SGHAT and CDR2 as FQNNGV. CDR3 size: 13 residues. CDR3 protein: CASSSDRSDGYTF.

The chain links TRBV28 to TRBJ2-7; checking the TCRdb D call of TRBD1 is not possible without DNA. The CDR3 spans 14 residues. In germline, CDR1 is MDHEN, CDR2 SYDVKM. The CDR3 is CASSLSGQSYEQYF.

The chain joins TRBV12-3 or TRBV12-4 to TRBJ1-5; TCRdb calls TRBD1, which cannot be checked without DNA. CDR3 length equals 14 residues. The CDR3 sequence is CASSPGTGFQPQHF.

The chain joins TRBV5-1 to TRBJ1-5; TCRdb proposes TRBD1, but this gene call is untestable without DNA. The CDR3 spans 14 residues. CDR1 and CDR2 from the germline V gene are SGHRS and YFSETQ. CDR3 sequence: CASSPGAEGRPQHF. The whole variable domain, filled in from reference TRBV5-1 and TRBJ1-5, reads KAGVTQTPRYLIKTRGQQVTLSCSPISGHRSVSWYQQTPGQGLQFLFEYFSETQRNKGNFPGRFSGRQFSNSRSEMNVSTLELGDSALYLCASSPGAEGRPQHFGDGTRLSIL.

The chain is built from TRBV14 and TRBJ2-3; as DNA is missing, the TRBD1 call by TCRdb cannot be tested. This CDR3 is built from 15 residues. Germline-derived CDR1 and CDR2 are SGHDN and FVKESK. CDR3 protein: CASSRLGDQTDTQYF.

The chain joins TRBV27 to TRBJ2-1; TCRdb designates TRBD2, a call that cannot be tested without DNA. Looked up from germline, CDR1 is MNHEY and CDR2 is SMNVEV (reference sequence). The CDR3 runs to 14 residues. The CDR3 loop is CASSLIPSGGEQFF.

The rearrangement joins TRBV30 to TRBJ1-4; with no DNA, the TCRdb D assignment of TRBD1 cannot be verified. The CDR3 spans 12 residues. Germline CDR1 and CDR2: GTSNPN and SVGIG (reference sequence). The CDR3 sequence is CAWRGEHDELFF.